This T cell receptor beta chain was recovered during a study of cytomegalovirus exposure and HLA in healthy donors. Findings and limits, study-wide: Donors belonging to an Asian-associated ancestry cluster reportedly showed fewer N-insertions in productive TCRs than the roughly 670-donor mean, according to what a later analysis found. When a later analysis compared HLA-associated TCR beta chains with equally common others, the HLA-associated chains turned out to be more clonally expanded and to have lower generation probabilities.

PCR used 60 Vbeta primers and 13 Jbeta primers. In the original analysis: Later work found roughly 80 million unique TCR beta chains, with roughly 11 million shared. The protocol was immunoSEQ multiplex PCR, while the TCRdb copy is restricted to in-frame clones and leaves out a portion. V, J and clone size are taken as reported in that table, and D and trimming were inferred from the DNA itself. Of around 190,000 clones in the sample, about 90% were seen once. This clone was counted a few times. No antigen is known for it. The CDR3 totals 18 residues. Germline V gene sequence: CDR1 SGHTA, CDR2 FQGNSA. V shed 5 bases and J 0 bases; nucleotides not matched to a gene: 10.

This receptor was identified in a boy aged 2 to 10 in good health and CMV-seronegative. The sample consisted of PBMCs. V and J are TRBV7-2 and TRBJ2-1, with 10 bases matching TRBD2. The CDR3 region is CASSRHWTSGSSYNEQFF. As DNA, the CDR3 is TGTGCCAGCAGCCGGCATTGGACTAGCGGAAGCTCCTACAATGAGCAGTTCTTC. Looking up the rest from reference TRBV7-2 and TRBJ2-1 gives the full variable domain: GAGVSQSPSNKVTEKGKDVELRCDPISGHTALYWYRQSLGQGLEFLIYFQGNSAPDKSGLPSDRFSAERTGGSVSTLTIQRTQQEDSAVYLCASSRHWTSGSSYNEQFFGPGTRLTVL.